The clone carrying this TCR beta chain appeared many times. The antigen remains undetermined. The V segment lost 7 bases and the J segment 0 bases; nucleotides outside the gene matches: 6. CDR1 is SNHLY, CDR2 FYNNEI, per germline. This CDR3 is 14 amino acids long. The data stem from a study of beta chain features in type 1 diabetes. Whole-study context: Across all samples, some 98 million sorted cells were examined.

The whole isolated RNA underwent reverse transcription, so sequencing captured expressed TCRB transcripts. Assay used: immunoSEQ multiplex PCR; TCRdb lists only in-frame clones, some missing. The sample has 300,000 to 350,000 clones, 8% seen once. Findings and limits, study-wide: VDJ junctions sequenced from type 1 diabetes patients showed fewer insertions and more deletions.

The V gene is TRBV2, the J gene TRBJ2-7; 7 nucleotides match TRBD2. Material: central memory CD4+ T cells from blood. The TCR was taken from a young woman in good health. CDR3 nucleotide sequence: TGTGCCAGCATGGCGGGAGTCATCTCCTACGAGCAGTACTTC. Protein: CASMAGVISYEQYF. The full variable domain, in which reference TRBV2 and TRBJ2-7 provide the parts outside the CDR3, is EPEVTQTPSHQVTQMGQEVILRCVPISNHLYFYWYRQILGQKVEFLVSFYNNEISEKSEIFDDQFSVERPDGSNFTLKIRSTKLEDSAMYFCASMAGVISYEQYFGPGTRLTVT.